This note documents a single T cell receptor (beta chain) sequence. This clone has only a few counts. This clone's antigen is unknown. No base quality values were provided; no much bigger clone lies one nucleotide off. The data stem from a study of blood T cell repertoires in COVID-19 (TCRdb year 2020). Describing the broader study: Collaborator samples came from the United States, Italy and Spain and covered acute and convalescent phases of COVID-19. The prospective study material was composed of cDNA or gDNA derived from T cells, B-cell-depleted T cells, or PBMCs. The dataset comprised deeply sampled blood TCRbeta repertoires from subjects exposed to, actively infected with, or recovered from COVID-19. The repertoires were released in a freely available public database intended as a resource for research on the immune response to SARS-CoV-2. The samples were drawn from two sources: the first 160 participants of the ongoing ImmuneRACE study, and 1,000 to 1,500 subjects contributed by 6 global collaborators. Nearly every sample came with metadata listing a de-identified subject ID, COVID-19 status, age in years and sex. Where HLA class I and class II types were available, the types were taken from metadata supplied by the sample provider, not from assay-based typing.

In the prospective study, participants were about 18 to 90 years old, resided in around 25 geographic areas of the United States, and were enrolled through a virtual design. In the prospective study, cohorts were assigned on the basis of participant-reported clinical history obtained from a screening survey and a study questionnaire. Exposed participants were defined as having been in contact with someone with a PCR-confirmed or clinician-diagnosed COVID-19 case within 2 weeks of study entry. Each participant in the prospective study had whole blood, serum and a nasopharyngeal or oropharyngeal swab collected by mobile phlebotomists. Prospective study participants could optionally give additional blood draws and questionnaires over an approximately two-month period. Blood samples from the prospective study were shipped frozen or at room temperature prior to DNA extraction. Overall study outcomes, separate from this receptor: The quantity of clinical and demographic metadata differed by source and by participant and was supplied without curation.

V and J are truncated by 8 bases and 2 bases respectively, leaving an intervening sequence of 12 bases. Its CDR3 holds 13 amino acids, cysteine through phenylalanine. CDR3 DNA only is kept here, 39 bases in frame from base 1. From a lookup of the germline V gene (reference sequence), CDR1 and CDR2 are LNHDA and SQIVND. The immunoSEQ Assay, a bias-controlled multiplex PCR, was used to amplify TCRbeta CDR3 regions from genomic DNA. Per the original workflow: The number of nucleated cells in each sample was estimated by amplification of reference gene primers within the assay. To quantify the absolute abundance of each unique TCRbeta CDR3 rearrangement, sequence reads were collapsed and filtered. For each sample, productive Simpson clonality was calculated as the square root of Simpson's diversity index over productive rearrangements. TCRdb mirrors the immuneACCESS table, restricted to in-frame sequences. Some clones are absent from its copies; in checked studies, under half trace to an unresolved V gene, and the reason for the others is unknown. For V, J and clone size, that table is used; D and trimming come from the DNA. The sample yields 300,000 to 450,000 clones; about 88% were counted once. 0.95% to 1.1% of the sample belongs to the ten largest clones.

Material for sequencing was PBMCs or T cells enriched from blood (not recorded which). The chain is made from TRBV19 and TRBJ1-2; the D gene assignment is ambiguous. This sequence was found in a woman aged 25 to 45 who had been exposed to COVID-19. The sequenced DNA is TGTGCCAGTCGATTAACGGGGAACTATGGCTACACCTTC. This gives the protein CASRLTGNYGYTF.